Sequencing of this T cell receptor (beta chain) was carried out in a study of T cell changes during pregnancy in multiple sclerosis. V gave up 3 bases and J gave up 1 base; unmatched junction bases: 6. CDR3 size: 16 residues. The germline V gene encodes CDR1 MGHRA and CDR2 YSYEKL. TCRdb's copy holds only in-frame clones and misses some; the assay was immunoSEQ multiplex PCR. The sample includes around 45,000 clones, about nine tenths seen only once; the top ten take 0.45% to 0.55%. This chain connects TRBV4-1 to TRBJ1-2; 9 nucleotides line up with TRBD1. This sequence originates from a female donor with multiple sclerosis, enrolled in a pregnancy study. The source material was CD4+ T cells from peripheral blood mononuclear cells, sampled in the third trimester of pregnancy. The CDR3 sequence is CASSQVGQGLNYGYTF. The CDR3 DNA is TGCGCCAGCAGCCAGGTGGGACAGGGACTTAACTATGGCTACACCTTC.